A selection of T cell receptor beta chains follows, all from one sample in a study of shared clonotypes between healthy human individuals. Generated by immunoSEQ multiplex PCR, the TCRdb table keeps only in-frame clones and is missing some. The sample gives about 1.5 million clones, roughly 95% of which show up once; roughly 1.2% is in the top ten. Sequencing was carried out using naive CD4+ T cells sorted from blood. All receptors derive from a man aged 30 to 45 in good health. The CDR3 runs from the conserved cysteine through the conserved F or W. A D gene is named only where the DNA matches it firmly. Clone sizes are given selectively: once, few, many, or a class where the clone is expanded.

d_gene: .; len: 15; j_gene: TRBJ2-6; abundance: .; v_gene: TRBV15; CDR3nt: TGTGCCACCAGCAGAGATTTGGCTGGGGCCAACGTCCTGACTTTC; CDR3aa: CATSRDLAGANVLTF
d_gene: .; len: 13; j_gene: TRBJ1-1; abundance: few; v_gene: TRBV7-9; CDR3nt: TGTGCCAGCACCGGGTGGGTGAACACTGAAGCTTTCTTT; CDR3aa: CASTGWVNTEAFF
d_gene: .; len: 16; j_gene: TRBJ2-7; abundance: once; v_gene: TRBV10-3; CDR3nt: TGTGCCATCAGTGAGTCCGGGGGAACTCAATCCTACGAGCAGTACTTC; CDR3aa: CAISESGGTQSYEQYF
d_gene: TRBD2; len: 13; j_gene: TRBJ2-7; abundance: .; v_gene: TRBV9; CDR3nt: TGTGCCAGCAGCCCGAGCGGGGCCTCGAGCCAGTACTTC; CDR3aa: CASSPSGASSQYF
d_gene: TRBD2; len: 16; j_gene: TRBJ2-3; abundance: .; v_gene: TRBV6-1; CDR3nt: TGTGCCAGCAGTGAACAGGGACTAGCGGGCACAGATACGCAGTATTTT; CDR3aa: CASSEQGLAGTDTQYF
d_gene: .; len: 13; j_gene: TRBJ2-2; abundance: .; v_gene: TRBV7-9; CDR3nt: TGTGCCAGCAGCTTAGTTGGGGTCGGGGAGCTGTTTTTT; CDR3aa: CASSLVGVGELFF
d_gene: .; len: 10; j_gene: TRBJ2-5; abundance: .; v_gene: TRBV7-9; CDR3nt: TGTGCCAGCGGCCGTGAGACCCAGTACTTC; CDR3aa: CASGRETQYF
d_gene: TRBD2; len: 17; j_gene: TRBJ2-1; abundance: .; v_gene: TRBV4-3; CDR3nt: TGCGCCAGCAGCCAAGCGAATAGCGGGAGTAGAGCCAATGAGCAGTTCTTC; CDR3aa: CASSQANSGSRANEQFF
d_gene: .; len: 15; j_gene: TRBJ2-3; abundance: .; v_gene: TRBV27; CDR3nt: TGTGCCAGCAGCTTAAAGGGGGGGCCTTTAGATACGCAGTATTTT; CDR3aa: CASSLKGGPLDTQYF
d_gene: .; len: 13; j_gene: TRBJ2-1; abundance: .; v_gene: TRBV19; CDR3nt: TGTGCCAGTAGTCTTTGGCGTCTCGATGAGCAGTTCTTC; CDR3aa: CASSLWRLDEQFF
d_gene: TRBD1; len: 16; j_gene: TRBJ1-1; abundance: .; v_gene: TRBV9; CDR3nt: TGTGCCAGCAGCGCCCCTACAGGGGATGAGAACACTGAAGCTTTCTTT; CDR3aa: CASSAPTGDENTEAFF
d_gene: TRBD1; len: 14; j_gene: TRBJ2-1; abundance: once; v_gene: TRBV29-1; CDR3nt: TGCAGCGTCCAGGACAGGGGATCCTACAATGAGCAGTTCTTC; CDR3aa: CSVQDRGSYNEQFF
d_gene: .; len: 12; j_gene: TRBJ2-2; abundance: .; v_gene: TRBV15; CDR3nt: TGTGCCACCAGCAGAGATTCGTGGGAGCTGTTTTTT; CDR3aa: CATSRDSWELFF